These 16 T cell receptor beta chains originate from one sample sequenced in a study of cytomegalovirus exposure and HLA in healthy donors. The PCR ran on 60 Vbeta and 13 Jbeta primers. Repertoires were generated with immunoSEQ multiplex PCR, while TCRdb's copy carries only in-frame clones and drops some. The sample carries around 180,000 clones, less than 75% recorded once. What was sequenced was PBMCs. These receptor sequences come from a girl aged 10 to 17 in good health and CMV-seronegative.

V is TRBV7-9 and J is TRBJ2-3; 13 positions agree with TRBD2. The V segment lost 5 bases and the J segment 0 bases; nucleotides outside the gene matches: 8. The CDR3 consists of 18 residues. The germline gives CDR1 SEHNR, CDR2 FQNEAQ (reference sequence). The CDR3 spells CASSLTSGGAASTDTQYF. CDR3 sequence (DNA): TGTGCCAGCAGCCTCACTAGCGGGGGGGCGGCTAGCACAGATACGCAGTATTTT.

This clone appeared a single time. The V gene is TRBV5-1, the J gene TRBJ1-2, with D maybe TRBD1 (6 bases). V was clipped by 0 bases and J by 2 bases, with 14 bases between them. The length of the CDR3 is 16 residues. Germline loops: CDR1 SGHRS, CDR2 YFSETQ. CDR3 nucleotides: TGCGCCAGCAGCTTGGTGTTAGGACAGTCGAACTATGGCTACACCTTC. It translates to CASSLVLGQSNYGYTF.

The gene calls are TRBV5-4 and TRBJ1-4; TRBD1 is a possible D gene (5 bases). The CDR3 loop spans 16 amino acids. The germline gives CDR1 SGHNT, CDR2 YYREEE (reference sequence). With 6 bases removed from V and 1 base from J, the gap between germline ends came to 16 bases. This CDR3 reads CASTPGAGGTNEKLFF. The CDR3 DNA reads as TGTGCCAGCACCCCAGGCGCCGGGGGAACTAATGAAAAACTGTTTTTT.

This sequence joins TRBV10-3 and TRBJ2-2; 10 bases line up with TRBD1. The CDR3 extends over 16 amino acids. The junction had 15 bases not matched to a gene; V was cut back by 10 bases and J by 7 bases. Germline CDR1 ENHRY, CDR2 SYGVKD. The CDR3 DNA reads TGTGCCACGACATGGGACAGGGGATTCGGGAGCGGGGAGCTGTTTTTT. Translated, it gives CATTWDRGFGSGELFF.

This sequence joins TRBV19 and TRBJ1-4; 8 bases fit TRBD1. Unmatched junction bases numbered 15, after V lost 5 bases and J lost 1 base. This CDR3 contains 19 residues. Germline-derived CDR1 and CDR2 are LNHDA and SQIVND (reference sequence). The CDR3 reads CASSVGPVRGRRTNEKLFF. For the CDR3, the DNA is TGTGCCAGTAGTGTTGGTCCGGTCAGGGGGCGGAGAACTAATGAAAAACTGTTTTTT.

The V and J genes are TRBV4-2 and TRBJ1-5, with 7 bases identical to TRBD1. From germline, CDR1 is LGHNA and CDR2 YNFKEQ. CDR3 length equals 17 residues. The trim removed 4 bases at V and 1 base at J, leaving 10 bases unmatched. The CDR3 loop is CASSLHRQGLSNQPQHF. Written as DNA, the CDR3 is TGTGCCAGCAGCCTGCACCGACAGGGCCTAAGCAATCAGCCCCAGCATTTT.

This chain links TRBV4-1 with TRBJ2-1, with a possible D match to TRBD2 (5 bases). This CDR3 contains 14 residues. Trimming left V 5 bases short and J 5 bases short, with 13 bases between. CDR1 and CDR2 (germline): MGHRA, YSYEKL. CDR3 nucleotides: TGCGCCAGCAGCGGGCTGGGGAGTAACAATGAGCAGTTCTTC. Its translation is CASSGLGSNNEQFF.

The rearrangement uses TRBV5-1 and TRBJ2-7; 7 bases match TRBD1. This CDR3 has 14 amino acids. From germline, CDR1 is SGHRS and CDR2 YFSETQ. V was pared by 4 bases and J by 3 bases, with 7 bases of the junction left unmatched. CDR3 region: CASSPPGQIYEQYF. The CDR3 DNA reads as TGCGCCAGCAGCCCCCCGGGACAGATCTACGAGCAGTACTTC.

The V gene is TRBV7-9, the J gene TRBJ2-7, with TRBD1 matching 9 bases. The CDR3 is 13 amino acids. Trimming at V came to 7 bases and at J to 6 bases, leaving 7 bases not matched to a gene. Germline V lookup: CDR1 SEHNR, CDR2 FQNEAQ (reference sequence). DNA of the CDR3: TGTGCCAGCACCCCGGGGACAGGGACCGAGCAGTACTTC. Protein: CASTPGTGTEQYF.

V and J are TRBV6-6 and TRBJ1-2; possible D gene TRBD1, 6 bases. CDR1 MNHNY and CDR2 SVGAGI come from the germline V gene (reference sequence). V gave up 6 bases and J gave up 3 bases, with 8 bases separating them. The CDR3 contains 12 residues. CDR3 coding DNA: TGTGCCAGCAGCCCAGGGGACTATGGCTACACCTTC. Protein: CASSPGDYGYTF.

This clone appeared a few times. The chain has TRBV5-1 and TRBJ1-1; no definite D call. Germline CDR1 SGHRS, CDR2 YFSETQ. V gave up 0 bases and J gave up 4 bases, with 13 bases separating them. The CDR3 runs 15 residues. This chain's CDR3 is CASSLGFRVSTEAFF. CDR3 DNA: TGCGCCAGCAGCTTGGGGTTCCGCGTGAGCACTGAAGCTTTCTTT.

This clone was seen once. This chain connects TRBV11-3 to TRBJ2-7; TRBD2 matches at 7 bases. J gave up 0 bases and V 3 bases, and 5 bases lay outside the gene matches. This CDR3 contains 15 residues. Germline values: CDR1 SGHNT, CDR2 YENEEA. The CDR3: CASSLRAGSSYEQYF. CDR3 nucleotides: TGTGCCAGCAGCTTGCGAGCGGGGAGCTCCTACGAGCAGTACTTC.

The chain has TRBV12-5 and TRBJ1-1; the match to TRBD1 covers 7 bases. The length of the CDR3 is 12 residues. The germline gives CDR1 LGHNT, CDR2 FRNRAP. The V and J ends lost 5 bases and 11 bases, in that order; junction bases with no gene match: 8. CDR3 loop: CASGADRHRAFF. The CDR3 nucleotides read TGTGCTAGTGGTGCGGACAGGCATCGGGCTTTCTTT.

The chain couples TRBV19 to TRBJ2-5; 7 nucleotides agree with TRBD2. The V and J ends lost 0 bases and 2 bases, in that order; junction bases with no gene match: 9. The CDR3 has 17 residues. The germline CDR1 and CDR2 sequences are LNHDA and SQIVND (reference sequence). The CDR3 DNA follows: TGTGCCAGTAGTATAGAATCCGGGACTATCATTCAAGAGACCCAGTACTTC. It yields the protein CASSIESGTIIQETQYF.

The chain is built from TRBV5-1 and TRBJ1-1; possibly TRBD1 for D (6 bases). V lost 3 bases and J lost 1, with 13 bases in between. CDR3 length: 15 amino acids. Germline assignment: CDR1 SGHRS and CDR2 YFSETQ. CDR3 sequence: CASSSATTGNTEAFF. The DNA for the CDR3 is TGCGCCAGCAGCTCCGCCACGACAGGGAACACTGAAGCTTTCTTT.

The chain combines TRBV7-8 with TRBJ2-7, with a weak D call TRBD1 (7 bases). Germline CDR1 SGHVS, CDR2 FQNEAQ. V lost 8 bases and J 1 base, leaving 18 bases between the germline ends. The CDR3 runs 15 residues. The CDR3 region is CASLRGGTASYEQYF. The CDR3 DNA follows: TGTGCCAGCCTCCGAGGGGGGACAGCATCCTACGAGCAGTACTTC. Complete variable domain (other parts from reference TRBV7-8 and TRBJ2-7): GAGVSQSPRYKVAKRGQDVALRCDPISGHVSLFWYQQALGQGPEFLTYFQNEAQLDKSGLPSDRFFAERPEGSVSTLKIQRTQQEDSAVYLCASLRGGTASYEQYFGPGTRLTVT.